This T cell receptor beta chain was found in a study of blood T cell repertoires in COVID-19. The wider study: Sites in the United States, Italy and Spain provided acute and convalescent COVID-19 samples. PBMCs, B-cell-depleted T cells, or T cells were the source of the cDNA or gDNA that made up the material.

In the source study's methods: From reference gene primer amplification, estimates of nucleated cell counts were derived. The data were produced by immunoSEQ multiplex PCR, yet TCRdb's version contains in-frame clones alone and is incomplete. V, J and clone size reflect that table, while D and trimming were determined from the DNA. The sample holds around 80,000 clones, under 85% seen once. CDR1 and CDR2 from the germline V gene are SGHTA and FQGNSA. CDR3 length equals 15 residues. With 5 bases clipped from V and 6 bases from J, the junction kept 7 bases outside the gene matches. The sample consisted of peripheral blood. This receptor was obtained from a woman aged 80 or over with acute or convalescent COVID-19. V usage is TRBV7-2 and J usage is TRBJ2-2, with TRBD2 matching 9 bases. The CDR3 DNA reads TGTGCCAGCAGCCGGGAGCTAGCGGGATCCGGGGAGCTGTTTTTT. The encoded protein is CASSRELAGSGELFF.